These 11 T cell receptor beta chains were sequenced from one sample in a study of shared clonotypes between healthy human individuals. Sequencing was performed with immunoSEQ multiplex PCR; in TCRdb, only in-frame clones are kept and a portion is missing. Of 2 million to 2.5 million clones listed, approximately 94% are singletons. Sequencing was carried out using naive CD4+ T cells from PBMCs. This sample's subset: CD45RA+ positively selected. These receptor sequences come from a man between 18 and 29 years old in good health. Some clones in this sample may be carry-over from other donors' samples.

V is TRBV4-1 and J is TRBJ2-7; either TRBD1 or TRBD2 may supply D (6 bases each). V was shortened by 2 bases and J by 3 bases, with 17 bases between the two germline ends. The CDR3 totals 16 residues. Germline V gene data show CDR1 as MGHRA and CDR2 as YSYEKL. The CDR3 loop reads CASSQRQEASVYEQYF. The CDR3 region has the DNA TGCGCCAGCAGCCAAAGACAGGAGGCTAGCGTCTACGAGCAGTACTTC.

The chain recombines TRBV7-8 with TRBJ1-2; the D is unclear. Trimming cost V 4 bases and J 4 bases, with 19 bases left between them. CDR3 length: 16 amino acids. Per germline, CDR1 SGHVS and CDR2 FQNEAQ. The CDR3 loop reads CASSYGGRALTYGYTF. CDR3 sequence (DNA): TGTGCCAGCAGCTATGGCGGGAGAGCCCTTACCTATGGCTACACCTTC.

With regard to this clone: The same CDR3 arises from other DNA sequences in this sample as well. The genes are TRBV7-3 and TRBJ2-3; D is perhaps TRBD1 or TRBD2 (6 bases each). The CDR3 spans 14 residues. V lost 3 bases and J lost 3, with 10 bases in between. CDR1 and CDR2 (germline): SGHTA, FQGTGA. The CDR3 reads CASSFLGGTDTQYF. The CDR3 DNA sequence: TGTGCCAGCAGCTTTCTAGGGGGGACAGATACGCAGTATTTT.

The chain carries TRBV19 and TRBJ2-5, with 8 bases lining up with TRBD1. V shed 5 bases and J 5 bases; nucleotides not matched to a gene: 7. Germline V gene lookup returns CDR1 LNHDA and CDR2 SQIVND (reference sequence). This CDR3 spans 14 amino acids. The CDR3 spells CASSDRGAWETQYF. The CDR3 DNA sequence: TGTGCCAGTAGTGACAGGGGAGCGTGGGAGACCCAGTACTTC. Together with reference TRBV19 and TRBJ2-5, the CDR3 gives the full variable domain: DGGITQSPKYLFRKEGQNVTLSCEQNLNHDAMYWYRQDPGQGLRLIYYSQIVNDFQKGDIAEGYSVSREKKESFPLTVTSAQKNPTAFYLCASSDRGAWETQYFGPGTRLLVL.

The chain recombines TRBV7-9 with TRBJ2-7; 7 positions match TRBD1. The CDR3 runs 15 residues. J gave up 6 bases and V 3 bases, and 11 bases lay outside the gene matches. Germline CDR1 reads SEHNR; CDR2 reads FQNEAQ (reference sequence). The CDR3 coding sequence is TGTGCCAGCAGCTTCATTAGGGGGCGTAACAGCGAGCAGTACTTC. Encoded protein: CASSFIRGRNSEQYF.

Notes on this clone: Other DNA sequences in this specimen translate into the identical CDR3. The J gene is TRBJ1-5, the V gene TRBV18; D may be TRBD1 (5 bases). Trimming removed 6 bases from V and 1 base from J, with 7 bases in between. Germline V gives CDR1 KGHSH, CDR2 LQKENI. This CDR3 spans 13 amino acids. CDR3 sequence reads: CASSEGSNQPQHF. The CDR3 DNA is TGTGCCAGCTCGGAGGGGAGCAATCAGCCCCAGCATTTT.

This chain joins TRBV5-1 and TRBJ2-7; 12 bases are shared with TRBD2. The V segment lost 4 bases and the J segment 3 bases; nucleotides outside the gene matches: 5. The germline V gene encodes CDR1 SGHRS and CDR2 YFSETQ. The CDR3 is 15 residues long. Here the CDR3 reads CASSVGLAGYYEQYF. The DNA for the CDR3 is TGCGCCAGCAGCGTGGGACTAGCGGGTTACTACGAGCAGTACTTC.

The V call is TRBV15, the J call TRBJ1-1; 8 bases are shared with TRBD1. The germline gives CDR1 LNHNV, CDR2 YYDKDF (reference sequence). J lost 4 bases, V lost 1 base, and 2 bases had no gene match. The CDR3 contains 14 residues. CDR3 nucleotides: TGTGCCACCAGCAGAGGGGGGACAGGCACTGAAGCTTTCTTT. It is translated as CATSRGGTGTEAFF.

This clone showed up just a few times. The chain joins TRBV14 to TRBJ1-1; a possible D gene is TRBD1 (5 bases). This CDR3 is 16 amino acids long. Germline lookup yields CDR1 SGHDN and CDR2 FVKESK. V lost 5 bases to trimming and J lost 1 base, with 17 bases between them. The CDR3 nucleotides are TGTGCCAGCAGCAGACCAGGGACTCGAGGGAACACTGAAGCTTTCTTT. This gives the protein CASSRPGTRGNTEAFF.

The rearrangement joins TRBV7-9 to TRBJ1-1; D is undetermined. Germline CDR1 and CDR2: SEHNR and FQNEAQ (reference sequence). CDR3 length equals 13 residues. V dropped 3 bases and J dropped 7 bases, with 12 bases sitting between them. The CDR3 coding sequence is TGTGCCAGCAGCTTCTCCGGGTGGAATGAAGCTTTCTTT. Its protein product is CASSFSGWNEAFF.

The J gene is TRBJ2-1, the V gene TRBV18; 10 bases align to TRBD2. Trimming at V came to 3 bases and at J to 0 bases, leaving 2 bases not matched to a gene. The CDR3 extends over 16 amino acids. In germline, CDR1 is KGHSH, CDR2 LQKENI. The CDR3 DNA sequence: TGTGCCAGCTCACCCCTAGCGGGGGCCTCCTACAATGAGCAGTTCTTC. This gives the protein CASSPLAGASYNEQFF.